The 4 T cell receptor beta chains presented below share a single source sample, sequenced in a study of T cell responses to AZD1222 COVID-19 vaccine. The table came from immunoSEQ multiplex PCR; TCRdb's copy has only in-frame clones and leaves some out. The sample carries about 120,000 clones, roughly 91% recorded once. The input for sequencing was peripheral blood, taken 28 days after the second AZD1222 dose. The receptors originated from an adult who received the AZD1222 COVID-19 vaccine.

There are a few counts of this clone. The chain is built from TRBV11-3 and TRBJ2-3, with D possibly TRBD2 on 7 matching bases. This CDR3 is built from 15 residues. Germline CDR1 and CDR2: SGHNT and YENEEA. Trimming pared 4 bases from V and 4 bases from J, leaving 15 bases between. The CDR3 here is CASSSWGGTSDTQYF. The DNA for the CDR3 is TGTGCCAGCAGCTCATGGGGGGGGACATCAGATACGCAGTATTTT.

This clone was recorded many times. This chain uses TRBV29-1 with TRBJ2-3; 8 bases align to TRBD2. The ends lost 7 bases at V and 1 base at J; junction bases unmatched: 7. The CDR3 has 14 residues. Germline loops: CDR1 SQVTM, CDR2 ANQGSEA. CDR3 DNA sequence: TGCAGCGCCCCGACTAGCGTACGCACAGATACGCAGTATTTT. As protein: CSAPTSVRTDTQYF.

This chain connects TRBV12-5 to TRBJ1-2, with a possible D match to TRBD1 (5 bases). CDR1 is LGHNT and CDR2 is FRNRAP in the germline V gene. There are 13 residues in the CDR3. V lost 1 base and J 5 bases, leaving 8 bases between the germline ends. CDR3 amino acids: CASGLGQNYGYTF. In DNA form, the CDR3 reads TGTGCTAGTGGTTTGGGACAGAATTATGGCTACACCTTC.

The chain combines TRBV5-1 with TRBJ1-1; no firm D call. V was pared by 2 bases and J by 3 bases, with 8 bases between. In germline, CDR1 is SGHRS, CDR2 YFSETQ. There are 13 residues in the CDR3. This CDR3 reads CASSFEGYTEAFF. Written as DNA, the CDR3 is TGCGCCAGCAGCTTCGAGGGTTACACTGAAGCTTTCTTT.